This note documents a single T cell receptor beta chain sequence. Its cognate antigen is unknown. CD45RO/CCR7/CD25/CD127/CD95/CD27 staining was used to isolate CD4+ naive, central memory, regulatory and stem cell-like memory cells by sorting. Each of the sorted populations had a purity greater than 98%. CDR1 GTSNPN and CDR2 SVGIG come from the germline V gene (reference sequence). The CDR3 is 13 residues long. With 0 bases removed from V and 8 bases from J, the gap between germline ends came to 13 bases. This sample stems from a study of beta chain features in type 1 diabetes. Regarding the study as a whole: Shorter templates may be favored by PCR, equally so in patients and controls. In all four CD4+ subsets, TCRB CDR3 length was significantly, moderately reduced in type 1 diabetes.

Of the isolated RNA, all was reverse transcribed, and so the sequenced material was expressed TCRB transcripts. The table came from immunoSEQ multiplex PCR; TCRdb's copy has only in-frame clones and leaves some out. The sample lists about 700,000 clones, 10% to 15% occurring once. This receptor was taken from a man younger than 35 with type 1 diabetes. The V and J genes are TRBV30 and TRBJ1-2; D uncertain. Source material: naive CD4+ T cells from blood. For the CDR3, the DNA is TGTGCCTGGAGTGTACTTGACTTCAAGGGCTACACCTTC. It codes for CAWSVLDFKGYTF.